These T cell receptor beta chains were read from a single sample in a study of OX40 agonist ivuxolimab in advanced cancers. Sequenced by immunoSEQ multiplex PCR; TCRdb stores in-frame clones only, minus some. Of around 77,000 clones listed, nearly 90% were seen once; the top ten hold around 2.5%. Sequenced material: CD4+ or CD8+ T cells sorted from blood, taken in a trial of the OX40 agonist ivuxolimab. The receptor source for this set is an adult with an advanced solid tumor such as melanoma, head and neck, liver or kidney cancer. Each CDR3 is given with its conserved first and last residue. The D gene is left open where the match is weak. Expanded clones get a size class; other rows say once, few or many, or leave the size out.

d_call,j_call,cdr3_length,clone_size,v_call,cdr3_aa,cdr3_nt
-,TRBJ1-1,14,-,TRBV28,CASTWDWGDREAFF,TGTGCCAGCACCTGGGATTGGGGGGACCGTGAAGCTTTCTTT
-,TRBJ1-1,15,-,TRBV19,CASSIRGSGNTEAFF,TGTGCCAGTAGTATAAGGGGATCGGGCAACACTGAAGCTTTCTTT
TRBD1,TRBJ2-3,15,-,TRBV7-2,CASNPTGGTTDTQYF,TGTGCCAGCAACCCAACAGGGGGCACCACAGATACGCAGTATTTT
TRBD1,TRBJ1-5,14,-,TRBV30,CAWSVTGQGQPQHF,TGTGCCTGGAGTGTGACAGGGCAGGGACAGCCCCAGCATTTT
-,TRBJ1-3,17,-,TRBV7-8,CASSSSRDSLSGNTIYF,TGTGCCAGCAGCTCTAGTCGGGATTCCCTCTCTGGAAACACCATATATTTT
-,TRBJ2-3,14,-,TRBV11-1,CASSFLAGTDTQYF,TGTGCCAGCAGCTTTTTGGCAGGCACAGATACGCAGTATTTT
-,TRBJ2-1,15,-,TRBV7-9,CASSFTTEARDEQFF,TGTGCCAGCAGCTTTACCACGGAAGCGAGGGATGAGCAGTTCTTC
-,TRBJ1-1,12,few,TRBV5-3,CARSVGDPEAFF,TGTGCCAGAAGCGTAGGGGATCCTGAAGCTTTCTTT
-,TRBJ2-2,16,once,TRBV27,CASMPRGRGDTGELFF,TGTGCCAGCATGCCGAGGGGGAGAGGGGACACCGGGGAGCTGTTTTTT
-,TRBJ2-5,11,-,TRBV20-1,CSAPRGETQYF,TGCAGTGCTCCACGGGGGGAGACCCAGTACTTC
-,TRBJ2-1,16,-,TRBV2,CASSADSPLDHNEQFF,TGTGCCAGCAGCGCCGACTCCCCATTAGACCACAATGAGCAGTTCTTC
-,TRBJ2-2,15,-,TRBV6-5,CASSSWGRATGELFF,TGTGCCAGCAGTTCTTGGGGCAGGGCCACCGGGGAGCTGTTTTTT
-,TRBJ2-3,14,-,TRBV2,CASSETGRTDTQYF,TGTGCCAGCAGTGAGACAGGGAGGACAGATACGCAGTATTTT
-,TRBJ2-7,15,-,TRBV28,CASLPGGRALYEQYF,TGTGCCAGCCTTCCTGGGGGTAGGGCCCTTTACGAGCAGTACTTC